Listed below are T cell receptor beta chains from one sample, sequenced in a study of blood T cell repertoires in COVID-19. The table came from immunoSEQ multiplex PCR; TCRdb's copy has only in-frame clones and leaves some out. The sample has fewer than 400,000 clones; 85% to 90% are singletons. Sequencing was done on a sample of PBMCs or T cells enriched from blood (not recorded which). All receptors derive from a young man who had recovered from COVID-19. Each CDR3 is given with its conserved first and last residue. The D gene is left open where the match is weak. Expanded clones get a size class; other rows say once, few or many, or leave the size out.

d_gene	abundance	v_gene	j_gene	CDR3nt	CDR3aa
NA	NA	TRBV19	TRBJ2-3	TGTGCCAGTAGTATGTTAACAGATACGCAGTATTTT	CASSMLTDTQYF
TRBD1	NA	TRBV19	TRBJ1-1	TGTGCCAGTAGACGAGGGGACAGGGGGGCTAGGACTGAAGCTTTCTTT	CASRRGDRGARTEAFF
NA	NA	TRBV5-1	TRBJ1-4	TGCGCCAGCAGCCGAGACAGGCTGGTTAATGAAAAACTGTTTTTT	CASSRDRLVNEKLFF
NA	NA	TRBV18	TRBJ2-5	TGTGCCAGCTCACCACCAGCTGGTTCCGAGACCCAGTACTTC	CASSPPAGSETQYF
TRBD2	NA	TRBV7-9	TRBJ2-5	TGTGCCAGCAGCCCCCCCTTGCGTCTAGCGGGAGTAAGGGAGACCCAGTACTTC	CASSPPLRLAGVRETQYF
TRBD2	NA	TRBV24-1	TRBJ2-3	TGTGCCACCAGTGATGAAAGCGGGGCCACAGATACGCAGTATTTT	CATSDESGATDTQYF
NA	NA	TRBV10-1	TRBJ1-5	TGCGCCAGCAGTGCGGGAGATCAGCCCCAGCATTTT	CASSAGDQPQHF
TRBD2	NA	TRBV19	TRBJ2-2	TGTGCCAGTAGTAAACTAGCGGGACTCACCGGGGAGCTGTTTTTT	CASSKLAGLTGELFF
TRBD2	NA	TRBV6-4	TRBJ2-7	TGTGCCAGCAGTTCCGGACTAGCGGTCGAGAGCTCCTACGAGCAGTACTTC	CASSSGLAVESSYEQYF
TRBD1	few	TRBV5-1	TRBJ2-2	TGCGCCAGCAGCACATGGGGACAGGGGGCGAGTACCGGGGAGCTGTTTTTT	CASSTWGQGASTGELFF
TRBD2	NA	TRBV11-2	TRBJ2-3	TGTGCCAGCAGCTTACCACTAGCGGGGGGGCTGAGAACAGATACGCAGTATTTT	CASSLPLAGGLRTDTQYF
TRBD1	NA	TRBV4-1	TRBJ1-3	TGCGCCAGCAGCCAAAGGCGGACAGGGTCCCTGAGCTCTGGAAACACCATATATTTT	CASSQRRTGSLSSGNTIYF
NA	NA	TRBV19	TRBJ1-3	TGTGCCAGTAGTATAGTGCCAGGGTCCGGAAACACCATATATTTT	CASSIVPGSGNTIYF
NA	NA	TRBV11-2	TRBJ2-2	TGTGCCAGCAGCCCCCGCGGCAGGGGGACTAACACCGGGGAGCTGTTTTTT	CASSPRGRGTNTGELFF
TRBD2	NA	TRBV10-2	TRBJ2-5	TGCGCCAGCAGTGACCTAGCGGGGGGGGAGACCCAGTACTTC	CASSDLAGGETQYF
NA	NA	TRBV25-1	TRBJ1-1	TGTGCCAGCAGTGAGGGGGGGAACACTGAAGCTTTCTTT	CASSEGGNTEAFF
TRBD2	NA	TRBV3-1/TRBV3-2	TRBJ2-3	TGTGCCAGCAGCCCAATCCGACTAGCGGGTCAACTCACAGATACGCAGTATTTT	CASSPIRLAGQLTDTQYF
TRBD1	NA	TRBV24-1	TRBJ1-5	TGTGCCACCAGTGACAGGACAGGACCCAATCAGCCCCAGCATTTT	CATSDRTGPNQPQHF
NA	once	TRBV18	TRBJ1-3	TGTGCCAGCTCACCACCTGCGCTGCTTAACTCTGGAAACACCATATATTTT	CASSPPALLNSGNTIYF
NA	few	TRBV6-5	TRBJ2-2	TGTGCCAGCAGAACTACAGGCACCGGGGAGCTGTTTTTT	CASRTTGTGELFF
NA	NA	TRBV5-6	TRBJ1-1	TGTGCCAGCACAGGATTGGACACTGAAGCTTTCTTT	CASTGLDTEAFF
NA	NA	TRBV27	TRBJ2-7	TGTGCCAGCAGTTACGGGGTACCAGGCTACTCCTACGAGCAGTACTTC	CASSYGVPGYSYEQYF
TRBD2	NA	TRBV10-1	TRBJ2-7	TGCGCCAGCAGTGAGTCGACGAGCGGGGGGAACTACGAGCAGTACTTC	CASSESTSGGNYEQYF
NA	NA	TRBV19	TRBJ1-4	TGTGCCAGTAGTATATCTGCAACTAATGAAAAACTGTTTTTT	CASSISATNEKLFF
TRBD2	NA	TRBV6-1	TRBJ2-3	TGTGCCAGCAGTGAAGTGGGAGGGTACATGGATACGCAGTATTTT	CASSEVGGYMDTQYF
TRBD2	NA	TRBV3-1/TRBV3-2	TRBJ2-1	TGTGCCAGCGGACTAGCGGCCTACAATGAGCAGTTCTTC	CASGLAAYNEQFF
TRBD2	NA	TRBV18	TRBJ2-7	TGTGCCAGCTCACCACCCGGGACTAGCACCTCCTACGAGCAGTACTTC	CASSPPGTSTSYEQYF
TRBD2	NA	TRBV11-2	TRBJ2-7	TGTGCCAGCAGCTTTCGGGGGGGCTCCTACGAGCAGTACTTC	CASSFRGGSYEQYF
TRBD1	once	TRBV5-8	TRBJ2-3	TGTGCCAGCAGCCTGCGACAGGGAAGCACAGATACGCAGTATTTT	CASSLRQGSTDTQYF
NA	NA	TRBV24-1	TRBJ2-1	TGTGCCACCAGTGACCCCCGGCTACCCAAGGGGGAGCAGTTCTTC	CATSDPRLPKGEQFF
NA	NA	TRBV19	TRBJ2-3	TGTGCCAGTATGTCAGTGAGCACAGATACGCAGTATTTT	CASMSVSTDTQYF
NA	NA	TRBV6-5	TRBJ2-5	TGTGCCAGCAGTTACTCCCAGGGGGGAGAGACCCAGTACTTC	CASSYSQGGETQYF
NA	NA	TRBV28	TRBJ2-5	TGTGCCAGCAGTTTGCCGGTCCAAGAGACCCAGTACTTC	CASSLPVQETQYF
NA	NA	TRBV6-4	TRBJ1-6	TGTGCCAGCAGCGCGGCGCAAAATTCACCCCTCCACTTT	CASSAAQNSPLHF
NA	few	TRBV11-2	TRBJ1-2	TGTGCCAGCAGCCAAGGACAGCTTAACTATGGCTACACCTTC	CASSQGQLNYGYTF
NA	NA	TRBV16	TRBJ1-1	TGTGCCAGCAGCCTAAATCAGGTAGTCTTAAGAGCTTTCTTT	CASSLNQVVLRAFF
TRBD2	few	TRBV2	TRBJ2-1	TGTGCCAGCAGCGCCGGGACTAGCGGGAAAAATGAGCAGTTCTTC	CASSAGTSGKNEQFF
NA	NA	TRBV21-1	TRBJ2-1	TGTGCCAGCCTACAGGGTTATCGTGAGCAGTTCTTC	CASLQGYREQFF
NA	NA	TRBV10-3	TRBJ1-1	TGTGCCATCAGTGAGGGGGACACTACTACCACTGAAGCTTTCTTT	CAISEGDTTTTEAFF
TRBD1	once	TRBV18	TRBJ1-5	TGTGCCAGCTCACCAGACAGGGGGACCAGCAATCAGCCCCAGCATTTT	CASSPDRGTSNQPQHF
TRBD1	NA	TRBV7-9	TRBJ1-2	TGTGCCAGCAGCCCTTGGGACAGAGCCTATGGCTACACCTTC	CASSPWDRAYGYTF
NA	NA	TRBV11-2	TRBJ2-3	TGTGCCAGCAGCCCCGCGGTAGGTTATGCAGATACGCAGTATTTT	CASSPAVGYADTQYF
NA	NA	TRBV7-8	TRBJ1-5	TGTGCCAGCAGCCTCGGGGGGAGGAATAGCAATCAGCCCCAGCATTTT	CASSLGGRNSNQPQHF
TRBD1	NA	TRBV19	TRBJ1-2	TGTGCCAGTCGGGCCGGGACAGCTAACTATGGCTACACCTTC	CASRAGTANYGYTF
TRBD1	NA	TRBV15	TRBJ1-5	TGTGCCACCAGCAGAAATTACAGGGGCCCTACTTATAGCAATCAGCCCCAGCATTTT	CATSRNYRGPTYSNQPQHF
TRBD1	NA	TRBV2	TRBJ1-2	TGTGCCACCCAGGGGGCCCAGGGAGGCTACACCTTC	CATQGAQGGYTF
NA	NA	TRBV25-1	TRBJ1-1	TGTGCCAGCAGTGAATTAGGACTAGGAGAAGCTTTCTTT	CASSELGLGEAFF